This T cell receptor (beta chain) was captured in a study of radiotherapy plus CTLA-4 blockade in lung cancer. Across the whole study: Patients showed objective responses in roughly 19% of cases and disease control in more than 25%. Findings of the study overall: Reportedly, early blood T cell clone dynamics best predicted response, with interferon-beta.

Sequencing was performed with immunoSEQ multiplex PCR; in TCRdb, only in-frame clones are kept and a portion is missing. Of about 98,000 clones detected, 80% to 90% appear once; the ten largest clones hold 4.5% to 6%. The germline V gene encodes CDR1 SEHNR and CDR2 FQNEAQ (reference sequence). The CDR3 extends over 12 amino acids. V was cut by 1 base and J by 2 bases, with 3 bases left in between. With respect to this clone: The antigen remains unidentified.

The rearrangement joins TRBV7-9 to TRBJ2-7, with no clear D. Sequenced material: peripheral blood, taken from a patient treated with radiotherapy plus ipilimumab. This sequence originates from a human donor with non-small cell lung cancer that progressed on radiotherapy plus ipilimumab. As DNA, the CDR3 is TGTGCCAGCAGCTTAGAAGCCTACGAGCAGTACTTC. This codes for CASSLEAYEQYF.